This T cell receptor beta chain was identified in a study of blood T cell repertoires in COVID-19. Across the study: COVID-19 samples, acute and convalescent, were from the United States, Italy and Spain. From T cells, B-cell-depleted T cells, or PBMCs came the material, which was cDNA or gDNA.

This clone was observed a single time. Original data processing: Scientists estimated how many nucleated cells there were by amplifying reference gene primers. Profiling relied on immunoSEQ multiplex PCR, and the TCRdb table lists in-frame clones only, not all of them. D and trimming were read from the DNA, whereas the V and J calls and clone size are those reported in that table. The sample lists roughly 150,000 clones, nearly 85% seen once, with around 45% in the top ten. CDR1 is LGHDT, CDR2 YNNKEL, per germline (reference sequence). Between the trimmed V and J ends, which lost 4 bases and 2 bases, there was a span of 4 bases. The CDR3 is 12 amino acids.

The material sequenced was peripheral blood. This sequence originates from a human donor in a cohort sampled during active COVID-19. The V gene is TRBV3-1 (or the pseudogene TRBV3-2), the J gene TRBJ2-3; D not resolved. The CDR3 nucleotides are TGTGCCAGCAGCCTATCCACAGATACGCAGTATTTT. Translating it yields CASSLSTDTQYF.